A selection of T cell receptor beta chains follows, all from one sample in a study of blood T cell repertoires in COVID-19. Data came from immunoSEQ multiplex PCR; TCRdb stores just in-frame clones and leaves some out. Here the sample spans 95,000 to 150,000 clones, over 60% being singletons. The sample consisted of peripheral blood. These receptor sequences come from a man aged 40-50 years with active or convalescent COVID-19. CDR3s include the opening cysteine and the closing phenylalanine or tryptophan. The order of the fields is CDR3 DNA, CDR3 protein, J gene, clone size, CDR3 length, V gene, D gene. A D gene is named only where the DNA matches it firmly. Size tells how often a clone was seen (once, few, many) or the class of an expanded clone, and some rows leave it out.

CDR3 DNA: TGTGCCAGCAGCCAGGGGTTCGGAAACACCATATATTTT
CDR3 protein: CASSQGFGNTIYF
J gene: TRBJ1-3
clone size: -
CDR3 length: 13
V gene: TRBV27
D gene: -

CDR3 DNA: TGCGCCAGCAGCTCTATCACAGCGGGAGCTTCCATTCAGTACTTC
CDR3 protein: CASSSITAGASIQYF
J gene: TRBJ2-4
clone size: -
CDR3 length: 15
V gene: TRBV5-1
D gene: TRBD2

CDR3 DNA: TGTGCCAGCAGCCAAAGAGGGAGTAATCGCGGGGAGCTGTTTTTT
CDR3 protein: CASSQRGSNRGELFF
J gene: TRBJ2-2
clone size: -
CDR3 length: 15
V gene: TRBV3-1/TRBV3-2
D gene: -

CDR3 DNA: TGTGCCAGCAGCTTGGGTCAGGTCTATAATTCACCCCTCCACTTT
CDR3 protein: CASSLGQVYNSPLHF
J gene: TRBJ1-6
clone size: -
CDR3 length: 15
V gene: TRBV5-4
D gene: -

CDR3 DNA: TGCGCCAACCAACCCCTTGGAGGGAACACTGAAGCTTTCTTT
CDR3 protein: CANQPLGGNTEAFF
J gene: TRBJ1-1
clone size: -
CDR3 length: 14
V gene: TRBV10-2
D gene: -

CDR3 DNA: TGCGCCAGCTGTTATAGCGGGGCAACTAATGAAAAACTGTTTTTT
CDR3 protein: CASCYSGATNEKLFF
J gene: TRBJ1-4
clone size: few
CDR3 length: 15
V gene: TRBV5-1
D gene: -

CDR3 DNA: TGCGCCAGCAGTCGGCAGGACAATGAGCAGTTCTTC
CDR3 protein: CASSRQDNEQFF
J gene: TRBJ2-1
clone size: -
CDR3 length: 12
V gene: TRBV5-1
D gene: -

CDR3 DNA: TGTGCCAGCAGCGTAGCTGGGGGGGACACTGAAGCTTTCTTT
CDR3 protein: CASSVAGGDTEAFF
J gene: TRBJ1-1
clone size: -
CDR3 length: 14
V gene: TRBV9
D gene: -

CDR3 DNA: TGTGCCAGCTCACCCAGGATGGGGGCGAACACTGAAGCTTTCTTT
CDR3 protein: CASSPRMGANTEAFF
J gene: TRBJ1-1
clone size: -
CDR3 length: 15
V gene: TRBV18
D gene: -

CDR3 DNA: TGTGCCAGCAGTTACTCGCTAGCGGGAGGTAATGAGCAGTTCTTC
CDR3 protein: CASSYSLAGGNEQFF
J gene: TRBJ2-1
clone size: -
CDR3 length: 15
V gene: TRBV6-5
D gene: TRBD2

CDR3 DNA: TGTGCCAGCAGCCTACAGGGTAATAATTCACCCCTCCACTTT
CDR3 protein: CASSLQGNNSPLHF
J gene: TRBJ1-6
clone size: -
CDR3 length: 14
V gene: TRBV9
D gene: -

CDR3 DNA: TGCAGTGCTAGTCCGCAGCAGGGGGGAATCTTCACTGAAGCTTTCTTT
CDR3 protein: CSASPQQGGIFTEAFF
J gene: TRBJ1-1
clone size: -
CDR3 length: 16
V gene: TRBV20-1
D gene: TRBD1

CDR3 DNA: TGCGCCAGCAGCCAAGGTGGACTGCTGGCTGGCTACACCTTC
CDR3 protein: CASSQGGLLAGYTF
J gene: TRBJ1-2
clone size: -
CDR3 length: 14
V gene: TRBV4-1
D gene: -

CDR3 DNA: TGCGCCAGCAGCCAAGGGTCCCAGGGACATCATGGCTACACCTTC
CDR3 protein: CASSQGSQGHHGYTF
J gene: TRBJ1-2
clone size: -
CDR3 length: 15
V gene: TRBV4-3
D gene: -

CDR3 DNA: TGTGCCAGCAGTTTAGGAGGGGGGCCCCAGCATTTT
CDR3 protein: CASSLGGGPQHF
J gene: TRBJ1-5
clone size: -
CDR3 length: 12
V gene: TRBV12-3/TRBV12-4
D gene: -

CDR3 DNA: TGTGCCAGCACCGAAGGGGGTGCCGGAAACACCATATATTTT
CDR3 protein: CASTEGGAGNTIYF
J gene: TRBJ1-3
clone size: -
CDR3 length: 14
V gene: TRBV28
D gene: -

CDR3 DNA: TGTGCCAGCTCACAGGCCCGCGGCACTGAAGCTTTCTTT
CDR3 protein: CASSQARGTEAFF
J gene: TRBJ1-1
clone size: once
CDR3 length: 13
V gene: TRBV18
D gene: -

CDR3 DNA: TGTGCCAGCAGTCCATCACAGGGGGCTAACTATGGCTACACCTTC
CDR3 protein: CASSPSQGANYGYTF
J gene: TRBJ1-2
clone size: -
CDR3 length: 15
V gene: TRBV6-4
D gene: TRBD1

CDR3 DNA: TGTGCCAGCAGCTCCAGGCAGGGGGAGACCCAGTACTTC
CDR3 protein: CASSSRQGETQYF
J gene: TRBJ2-5
clone size: -
CDR3 length: 13
V gene: TRBV5-4
D gene: -

CDR3 DNA: TGTGCCAGCAGCCCGACAGGGGGCCGTTTCGAGACCCAGTACTTC
CDR3 protein: CASSPTGGRFETQYF
J gene: TRBJ2-5
clone size: -
CDR3 length: 15
V gene: TRBV3-1/TRBV3-2
D gene: TRBD1

CDR3 DNA: TGTGCCAGCAGCTTGGGGGTTGGGGGCACCACTGAAGCTTTCTTT
CDR3 protein: CASSLGVGGTTEAFF
J gene: TRBJ1-1
clone size: few
CDR3 length: 15
V gene: TRBV5-6
D gene: -

CDR3 DNA: TGTGCCAGCAGCCAAGATGGGGGGGGTTGGAGCGGCAAGGCCGAGCAGTACTTC
CDR3 protein: CASSQDGGGWSGKAEQYF
J gene: TRBJ2-7
clone size: -
CDR3 length: 18
V gene: TRBV3-1/TRBV3-2
D gene: TRBD2

CDR3 DNA: TGTGCCAGCAGCCAAGCCTCTAATTCACCCCTCCACTTT
CDR3 protein: CASSQASNSPLHF
J gene: TRBJ1-6
clone size: -
CDR3 length: 13
V gene: TRBV14
D gene: -

CDR3 DNA: TGTGCCAGCAGCCAAGCCGTGAGCTCCTATAATTCACCCCTCCACTTT
CDR3 protein: CASSQAVSSYNSPLHF
J gene: TRBJ1-6
clone size: many
CDR3 length: 16
V gene: TRBV4-2
D gene: -

CDR3 DNA: TGTGCCAGCAGTTTACAGGCTTCACCCCTCCACTTT
CDR3 protein: CASSLQASPLHF
J gene: TRBJ1-6
clone size: -
CDR3 length: 12
V gene: TRBV14
D gene: -

CDR3 DNA: TGTGCCAGCAGTTACGAGGGACAGGGTGAAGCTTTCTTT
CDR3 protein: CASSYEGQGEAFF
J gene: TRBJ1-1
clone size: -
CDR3 length: 13
V gene: TRBV6-5
D gene: TRBD1

CDR3 DNA: TGTGCCAGCAGTTTATTCGGGACAGGGTCTGGATTAAACTATGGCTACACCTTC
CDR3 protein: CASSLFGTGSGLNYGYTF
J gene: TRBJ1-2
clone size: -
CDR3 length: 18
V gene: TRBV28
D gene: TRBD1

CDR3 DNA: TGTGCCAGTACCTACTCGGGGGACAGCTATCAGCCCCAGCATTTT
CDR3 protein: CASTYSGDSYQPQHF
J gene: TRBJ1-5
clone size: -
CDR3 length: 15
V gene: TRBV19
D gene: TRBD1

CDR3 DNA: TGCGCCAGCAGTCTTAGGAAGGGAGCAGGCACTGAAGCTTTCTTT
CDR3 protein: CASSLRKGAGTEAFF
J gene: TRBJ1-1
clone size: -
CDR3 length: 15
V gene: TRBV5-1
D gene: -

CDR3 DNA: TGTGCCAGCGGTTGGGGGACTAGCGGGAGTTACGAGCAGTACTTC
CDR3 protein: CASGWGTSGSYEQYF
J gene: TRBJ2-7
clone size: -
CDR3 length: 15
V gene: TRBV11-1
D gene: TRBD2

CDR3 DNA: TGTGCCACCAGTGATTTGACAGGGACGCAGCACACCGGGGAGCTGTTTTTT
CDR3 protein: CATSDLTGTQHTGELFF
J gene: TRBJ2-2
clone size: -
CDR3 length: 17
V gene: TRBV24-1
D gene: -

CDR3 DNA: TGTGCCAGCAGTCCCGGGACTAGGCCTTACGAGCAGTACTTC
CDR3 protein: CASSPGTRPYEQYF
J gene: TRBJ2-7
clone size: -
CDR3 length: 14
V gene: TRBV6-5
D gene: TRBD2

CDR3 DNA: TGTGCCAGCAGTCCTACAGGGCGGAGCACAGATACGCAGTATTTT
CDR3 protein: CASSPTGRSTDTQYF
J gene: TRBJ2-3
clone size: -
CDR3 length: 15
V gene: TRBV6-5
D gene: -

CDR3 DNA: TGTGCCAGCAGAGCTCCATGGGGCGGGGCCGACAATGAGCAGTTCTTC
CDR3 protein: CASRAPWGGADNEQFF
J gene: TRBJ2-1
clone size: -
CDR3 length: 16
V gene: TRBV28
D gene: -

CDR3 DNA: TGTGCCAGCAGATTAGGGACAGGGGTGAACACTGAAGCTTTCTTT
CDR3 protein: CASRLGTGVNTEAFF
J gene: TRBJ1-1
clone size: -
CDR3 length: 15
V gene: TRBV28
D gene: TRBD1

CDR3 DNA: TGTGCCAGCAGCTTGGCTACAGGAACAGATACGCAGTATTTT
CDR3 protein: CASSLATGTDTQYF
J gene: TRBJ2-3
clone size: once
CDR3 length: 14
V gene: TRBV5-4
D gene: -

CDR3 DNA: TGTGCCAGCAGTTACGGGACAGGCAATTCACCCCTCCACTTT
CDR3 protein: CASSYGTGNSPLHF
J gene: TRBJ1-6
clone size: few
CDR3 length: 14
V gene: TRBV28
D gene: TRBD1

CDR3 DNA: TGTGCCAGCAGTTACCATTCCATGAACACTGAAGCTTTCTTT
CDR3 protein: CASSYHSMNTEAFF
J gene: TRBJ1-1
clone size: once
CDR3 length: 14
V gene: TRBV6-5
D gene: -

CDR3 DNA: TGTGCCAGCAGCCAGGCGGGAGGGGGGAGAGAGCAGTACTTC
CDR3 protein: CASSQAGGGREQYF
J gene: TRBJ2-7
clone size: -
CDR3 length: 14
V gene: TRBV3-1/TRBV3-2
D gene: TRBD2

CDR3 DNA: TGTGCCAGCAGCTTGCGACAGGGCCCCCGGGGGAACTATGGCTACACCTTC
CDR3 protein: CASSLRQGPRGNYGYTF
J gene: TRBJ1-2
clone size: -
CDR3 length: 17
V gene: TRBV11-2
D gene: TRBD1

CDR3 DNA: TGCGCCAGCAGCCAACGACAGTCCAATGAGCAGTTCTTC
CDR3 protein: CASSQRQSNEQFF
J gene: TRBJ2-1
clone size: -
CDR3 length: 13
V gene: TRBV4-1
D gene: -

CDR3 DNA: TGTGCCAGCAGTACCCAGGGTTCTGGGGCCAACGTCCTGACTTTC
CDR3 protein: CASSTQGSGANVLTF
J gene: TRBJ2-6
clone size: -
CDR3 length: 15
V gene: TRBV2
D gene: -

CDR3 DNA: TGTGCCAGCGGACTTAACACTGAAGCTTTCTTT
CDR3 protein: CASGLNTEAFF
J gene: TRBJ1-1
clone size: many
CDR3 length: 11
V gene: TRBV9
D gene: -

CDR3 DNA: TGTGCCAGCAGCCCTGCGGGACGGTCTAAAAGCACCGGGGAGCTGTTTTTT
CDR3 protein: CASSPAGRSKSTGELFF
J gene: TRBJ2-2
clone size: -
CDR3 length: 17
V gene: TRBV5-4
D gene: -